This passage covers 27 T cell receptor beta chains from one sample sequenced in a study of tumor-infiltrating lymphocytes in primary liver carcinoma. Priming with a constant-region primer yielded TCR beta cDNA from about 450 ng total RNA. ARM-PCR was slightly modified, and three nested multiplex PCR rounds with it gave rise to the TCR beta libraries. A C-beta reverse primer and TRBV1-TRBV30 forward primers served in each of the first two PCR rounds, at roughly 10 cycles apiece. One entry per CDR3 protein, called by TCRdb with MiXCR from the multiplex PCR reads. The top ten clones hold about 15% of a sample with 300,000 to 350,000 distinct CDR3 sequences, approximately 58% of them seen once. Unsorted whole blood served as the source of blood RNA, and germline DNA was extracted as well. Input material: peripheral blood. These TCRs come from a woman aged 25 to 39 with primary liver carcinoma and hepatitis B virus infection.

Ten or more counts support this clonotype. The rearrangement links TRBV4-2 to TRBJ1-2, with D unresolved. There are 13 residues in the CDR3. V lost 6 bases and J 6 bases, leaving 14 bases between the germline ends. Germline CDR1 and CDR2: LGHNA and YNFKEQ. The DNA for the CDR3 is TGTGCCAGCAGACTCGGACCCGGGGATGGCTACACCTTC. Translating it yields CASRLGPGDGYTF.

The table lists this clonotype with many counts. The chain links TRBV11-2 to TRBJ2-3; 10 bases are a match to TRBD2. The CDR3 spans 16 residues. Per germline, CDR1 SGHAT and CDR2 FQNNGV. V dropped 5 bases and J dropped 2; count of bases not matched to a gene: 7. The CDR3 sequence is CASSPRTSGYTDTQYF. In nucleotides, the CDR3 is TGTGCCAGCAGCCCGAGGACTAGCGGTTACACAGATACGCAGTATTTT.

As for this clonotype: A much larger clone sits a single nucleotide away, making a read error possible. The V call is TRBV14, the J call TRBJ2-1, with no clear D. Trimming stripped 1 base from V and 10 bases from J, with 5 bases between. The CDR3 length is 11 residues. The germline V gene encodes CDR1 SGHDN and CDR2 FVKESK. CDR3 nucleotides: TGTGCCAGCAGCCAAGTACCCGAGCAGTTCTTC. It specifies CASSQVPEQFF.

A single count supports this clonotype. A much bigger clone sits one base away, suggesting this may be a read error. V is TRBV6-5 and J is TRBJ1-2; D is possibly TRBD1 (5 bases). The length of the CDR3 is 15 residues. Germline V gene sequence: CDR1 MNHEY, CDR2 SVGAGI. The germline V and J ends were trimmed by 6 bases and 5 bases, with 19 bases remaining between them. CDR3 amino acids: CASSRPGQYRYGYTF. The CDR3 region has the DNA TGTGCCAGCAGCCGGCCAGGGCAATATAGATATGGCTACACCTTC.

This CDR3 reads CASSPPGRRGNTIYF. In nucleotides, the CDR3 is TGTGCCAGCAGCCCACCAGGGAGGAGGGGAAACACCATATATTTT. This chain connects TRBV28 to TRBJ1-3, with D possibly TRBD1 on 5 matching bases. Trimming shortened V by 6 bases and J by 4 bases, and 16 bases separated the two germline ends. CDR1 is MDHEN and CDR2 is SYDVKM in the germline V gene. This CDR3 spans 15 amino acids.

As concerns this clonotype: The junction and the germline gene differ at one end; a read error may be behind it. The V call is TRBV5-5, the J call TRBJ2-5; 10 bases match TRBD2. This CDR3 region has 15 residues. The germline gives CDR1 SGHKS, CDR2 YYEKEE (reference sequence). The CDR3 nucleotides read TGTGTCAGCAGCTTGGGACTAGCGAGGCAAGAGACCCAGTACTTC. It encodes CVSSLGLARQETQYF. Filled out from reference TRBV5-5 and TRBJ2-5, the complete variable domain reads DAGVTQSPTHLIKTRGQQVTLRCSPISGHKSVSWYQQVLGQGPQFIFQYYEKEERGRGNFPDRFSARQFPNYSSELNVNALLLGDSALYLCVSSLGLARQETQYFGPGTRLLVL.

In its sample, this clonotype was seen a few times. A read error may explain this, as a much larger clone is one base away. The chain couples TRBV29-1 to TRBJ1-1; D might be TRBD1 (5 bases). The CDR3 consists of 12 residues. Germline CDR1 reads SQVTM; CDR2 reads ANQGSEA. Here the CDR3 reads CGATGGNTEAFF. The CDR3 coding sequence is TGCGGCGCCACTGGGGGAAACACTGAAGCTTTCTTT.

On this clonotype itself: This clone may be a read error of a much larger clone one base away. Because the CDR3 is missing its conserved closing phenylalanine or tryptophan, this is likely a read error. The rearrangement uses TRBV4-2 and TRBJ2-2; TRBD2 aligns across 11 bases. This CDR3 is built from 17 residues. V shed 0 bases and J 4 bases; nucleotides not matched to a gene: 4. Germline V gene sequence: CDR1 LGHNA, CDR2 YNFKEQ. CDR3 residues: CASSQDRTSGGTGELFS. The CDR3 DNA follows: TGTGCCAGCAGCCAAGATCGAACTAGCGGGGGCACCGGGGAGCTGTTTTCT.

The chain carries TRBV6-6 and TRBJ2-4; 9 bases are a match to TRBD2. This CDR3 comprises 17 residues. The V gene end was trimmed by 5 bases and the J gene end by 2 bases; junction bases not matched to a gene: 10. The germline CDR1 and CDR2 sequences are MNHNY and SVGAGI (reference sequence). The CDR3 sequence is CASSRYGREGSKNIQYF. DNA of the CDR3: TGTGCCAGCAGTCGTTATGGGCGGGAGGGGTCCAAAAACATTCAGTACTTC.

Details on this clonotype: An end of the junction differs from the germline gene, which may be a read error. The chain has TRBV12-3 or TRBV12-4 and TRBJ1-4; D is uncertain. This CDR3 contains 15 residues. The CDR3 reads CASTPAGSNNERLFF. As DNA, the CDR3 is TGTGCCAGCACTCCCGCTGGGTCCAATAATGAAAGACTGTTTTTT.

On this clonotype: The junction and the germline gene differ at one end; a read error may be behind it. This chain joins TRBV11-2 and TRBJ1-1; TRBD1 aligns across 8 bases. CDR3 length: 15 amino acids. CDR1 SGHAT and CDR2 FQNNGV come from the germline V gene. This CDR3 is CASSLRDRRNTEAFF. CDR3 coding DNA: TGTGCCAGTAGCTTAAGGGACAGGAGGAACACTGAAGCTTTCTTT.

The gene calls are TRBV7-9 and TRBJ2-7; D may be TRBD1 or TRBD2 (5 bases each). The germline V and J ends were trimmed by 4 bases and 4 bases, with 17 bases remaining between them. The CDR3 covers 15 residues. CDR1 and CDR2 from the germline V gene are SEHNR and FQNEAQ (reference sequence). In DNA, the CDR3 is TGTGCCAGCAGCTCCCCCGGGACGGGGCAATACGAGCAGTACTTC. As protein: CASSSPGTGQYEQYF.

This chain joins TRBV29-1 and TRBJ1-5; D is unclear. Near its end, the DNA agrees better with TRBJ2-3, so the J call may be wrong. The CDR3 spans 11 residues. Germline CDR1 SQVTM, CDR2 ANQGSEA. CDR3 protein: CSVVHSQPQYF. CDR3 nucleotide sequence: TGCAGCGTCGTGCACTCTCAGCCCCAGTATTTT.

A few counts support this clonotype. The genes are TRBV7-2 and TRBJ2-1; perhaps TRBD1 as D (6 bases). This CDR3 contains 15 residues. The germline gives CDR1 SGHTA, CDR2 FQGNSA. Trimming cost V 2 bases and J 5 bases, with 13 bases left between them. In DNA, the CDR3 is TGTGCCAGCAGCTTAAGGGGGAGTCTGAACAATGAGCAGTTCTTC. This sequence encodes CASSLRGSLNNEQFF. The full variable domain, completed using reference TRBV7-2 and TRBJ2-1, is GAGVSQSPSNKVTEKGKDVELRCDPISGHTALYWYRQSLGQGLEFLIYFQGNSAPDKSGLPSDRFSAERTGGSVSTLTIQRTQQEDSAVYLCASSLRGSLNNEQFFGPGTRLTVL.

For this clonotype: Germline and junction disagree at one end, which may indicate a read error. Written as DNA, the CDR3 is TGTGCCAGCAACCAAGAGTCATCACCCTTTGGGAACACCGGGGAGCTGTTTTTT. Its translation is CASNQESSPFGNTGELFF. The rearrangement joins TRBV4-2 to TRBJ2-2, with D unresolved. Germline V lookup: CDR1 LGHNA, CDR2 YNFKEQ. CDR3 length: 18 amino acids.

The count of this clonotype is one. The chain employs TRBV5-1 and TRBJ2-5; D remains unclear. V lost 3 bases and J lost 5, with 14 bases in between. This CDR3 comprises 14 residues. Germline-derived CDR1 and CDR2 are SGHRS and YFSETQ. The CDR3 is CASSWNIGLETQYF. The CDR3 DNA reads as TGCGCCAGCAGCTGGAATATAGGGTTGGAGACCCAGTACTTC.

Remarks on this clonotype: Relative to the germline gene, one junction end is altered; a read error may explain this. The chain is built from TRBV4-2 and TRBJ2-1; 10 nucleotides line up with TRBD1. CDR3 length equals 17 residues. The germline V gene has CDR1 LGHNA and CDR2 YNFKEQ. The CDR3 DNA is TGTACCAGCAGCCATCGAGACTCCGGACAGGGGGGTCATGAGCAGTTCTTC. It encodes CTSSHRDSGQGGHEQFF.

CDR3 DNA: TGTGCCAGCAGACCCGGGACGGGCCTCTACGAGCAGTACTTC. Amino acid sequence: CASRPGTGLYEQYF. The chain couples TRBV6-4 to TRBJ2-7, with D tentatively TRBD1 or TRBD2 (5 bases each). The CDR3 consists of 14 residues. The germline V gene encodes CDR1 MRHNA and CDR2 SNTAGT. Trimming took off 6 bases at V and 3 bases at J, with 15 bases between the two ends.

Of note for this clonotype: At one of its ends the junction is not consistent with the germline gene, which may arise from a read error. The chain recombines TRBV11-2 with TRBJ2-2, with 8 bases matching TRBD1. Germline CDR1 is SGHAT and CDR2 is FQNNGV. The CDR3 is made up of 16 amino acids. As DNA, the CDR3 is TGTACCAGCAGCCCAAGGCAGGGGGCGAACACCGGGAAGCTGTTTTTT. This gives the protein CTSSPRQGANTGKLFF. Drawing the rest from reference TRBV11-2 and TRBJ2-2, the complete variable domain is EAGVAQSPRYKIIEKRQSVAFWCNPISGHATLYWYQQILGQGPKLLIQFQNNGVVDDSQLPKDRFSAERLKGVDSTLKIQPAKLEDSAVYLCTSSPRQGANTGKLFFGEGSRLTVL.

The chain is built from TRBV6-5 and TRBJ2-7; TRBD1 is a possible D gene (5 bases). Germline CDR1 MNHEY, CDR2 SVGAGI. This CDR3 region has 12 residues. DNA for the CDR3: TGTGTCACCAGGGATTACTCCTACGAGCAGTACTTC. Translation gives CVTRDYSYEQYF.

The rearrangement uses TRBV24-1 and TRBJ2-7; D unclear. CDR3 length: 11 amino acids. Germline V CDR1 and CDR2: KGHDR, SFDVKD. V dropped 7 bases and J dropped 5 bases, with 8 bases sitting between them. In DNA, the CDR3 is TGTGCCACCAGAGACGCCCACGAGCAGTACTTC. Translating it yields CATRDAHEQYF.

V usage is TRBV28 and J usage is TRBJ1-6, with TRBD1 matching over 10 bases. CDR1 and CDR2 (germline): MDHEN, SYDVKM. This CDR3 has 15 amino acids. V was pared by 2 bases and J by 10 bases, with 5 bases of the junction left unmatched. CDR3 protein: CASSLVGTGESPLHF. The CDR3 region has the DNA TGTGCCAGCAGTTTAGTTGGGACAGGGGAATCACCCCTCCACTTT.

As for this clonotype: A read error may be the cause here, since a much bigger clone is one base away. This rearrangement joins TRBV6-5 to TRBJ2-1; D possibly corresponds to TRBD1 (5 bases). Germline values: CDR1 MNHEY, CDR2 SVGAGI. V lost 8 bases, J lost 10 bases, and 15 bases lay in between. The CDR3 covers 12 residues. This CDR3 is CASGDRGLEQFF. CDR3 sequence (DNA): TGTGCCAGCGGTGATAGGGGTTTGGAGCAGTTCTTC.

Of note for this clonotype: A clone one base away is much larger, so this may be a read error. The CDR3 reads CSVGTGMNTWELFF. The DNA of the CDR3 is TGCAGCGTCGGGACAGGGATGAACACCTGGGAGCTGTTTTTT. The J gene is TRBJ2-2, the V gene TRBV29-1; 9 bases align to TRBD1. CDR3 length equals 14 residues. From germline, CDR1 is SQVTM and CDR2 ANQGSEA.

J is TRBJ1-6 and V is TRBV5-6; 9 nucleotides match TRBD1. From germline, CDR1 is SGHDT and CDR2 YYEEEE. The V gene end was trimmed by 3 bases and the J gene end by 9 bases; junction bases not matched to a gene: 7. The CDR3 is 15 amino acids. For the CDR3, the DNA is TGTGCCAGCAGCTCATGGGGACAGGGATTTTCACCCCTCCACTTT. Its translation: CASSSWGQGFSPLHF.

This clonotype was seen a handful of times. This may be a read error: a much more frequent sequence differs by one nucleotide. The rearrangement links TRBV11-2 to TRBJ2-7, with D unclear. The CDR3 runs 15 residues. Germline CDR1 reads SGHAT; CDR2 reads FQNNGV. The chain's CDR3 is CAGSVTGSSGYEQYF. In DNA form, the CDR3 reads TGTGCCGGCAGCGTCACCGGTAGCTCCGGGTACGAGCAGTACTTC.

Concerning this clonotype itself: A clone one base away is much larger, so this may be a read error. CDR3 residues: CAIRAGLEETQYF. The CDR3 nucleotides read TGTGCCATCAGGGCAGGGCTGGAAGAGACCCAGTACTTC. The chain uses TRBV28 and TRBJ2-5; D possibly corresponds to TRBD1 (5 bases). This CDR3 comprises 13 residues. The V gene's germline CDR1 is MDHEN and CDR2 SYDVKM. Trimming stripped 10 bases from V and 3 bases from J, with 15 bases between.